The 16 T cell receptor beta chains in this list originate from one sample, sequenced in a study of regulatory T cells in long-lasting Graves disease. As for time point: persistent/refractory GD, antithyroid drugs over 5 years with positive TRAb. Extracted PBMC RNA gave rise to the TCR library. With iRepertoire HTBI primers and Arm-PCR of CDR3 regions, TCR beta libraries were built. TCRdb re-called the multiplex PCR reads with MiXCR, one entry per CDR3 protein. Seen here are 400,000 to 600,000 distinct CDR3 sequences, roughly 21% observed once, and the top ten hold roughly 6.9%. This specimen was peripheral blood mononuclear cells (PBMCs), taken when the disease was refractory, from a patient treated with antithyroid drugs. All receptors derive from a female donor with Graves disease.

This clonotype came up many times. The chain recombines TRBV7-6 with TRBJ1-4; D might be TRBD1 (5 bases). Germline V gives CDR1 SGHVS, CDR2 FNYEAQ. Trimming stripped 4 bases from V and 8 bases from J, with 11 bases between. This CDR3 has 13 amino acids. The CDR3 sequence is CASSSAGQEKLFF. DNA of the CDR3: TGTGCCAGCAGCTCCGCGGGGCAAGAAAAACTGTTTTTT.

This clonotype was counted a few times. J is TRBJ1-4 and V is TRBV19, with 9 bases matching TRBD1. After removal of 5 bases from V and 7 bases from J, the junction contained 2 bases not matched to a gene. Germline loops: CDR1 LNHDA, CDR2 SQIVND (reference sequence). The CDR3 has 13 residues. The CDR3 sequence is CASSGTGREKLFF. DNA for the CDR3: TGTGCCAGTAGTGGGACAGGGCGTGAAAAACTGTTTTTT.

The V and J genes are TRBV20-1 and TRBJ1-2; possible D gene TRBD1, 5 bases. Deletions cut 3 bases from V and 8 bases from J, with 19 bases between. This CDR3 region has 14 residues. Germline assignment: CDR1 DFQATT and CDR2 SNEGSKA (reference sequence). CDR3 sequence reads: CSARARDPRGGYTF. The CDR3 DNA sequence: TGCAGTGCTAGGGCCCGGGACCCCCGGGGAGGCTACACCTTC.

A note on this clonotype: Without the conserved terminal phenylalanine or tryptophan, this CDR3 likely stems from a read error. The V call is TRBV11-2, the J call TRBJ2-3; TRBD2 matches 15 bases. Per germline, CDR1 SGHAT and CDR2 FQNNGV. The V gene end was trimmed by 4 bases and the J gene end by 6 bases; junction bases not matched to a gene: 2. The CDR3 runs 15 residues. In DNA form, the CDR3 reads TGTGCCAGCAGCTCAGGACTAGCGGGAGGGGATACGCAGTATTCT. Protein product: CASSSGLAGGDTQYS.

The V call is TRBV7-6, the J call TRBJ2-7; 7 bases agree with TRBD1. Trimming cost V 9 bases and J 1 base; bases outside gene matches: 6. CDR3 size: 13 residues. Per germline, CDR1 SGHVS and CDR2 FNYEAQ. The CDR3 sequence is CASVQGKSYEQYF. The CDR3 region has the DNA TGTGCCAGTGTACAGGGGAAATCCTACGAGCAGTACTTC.

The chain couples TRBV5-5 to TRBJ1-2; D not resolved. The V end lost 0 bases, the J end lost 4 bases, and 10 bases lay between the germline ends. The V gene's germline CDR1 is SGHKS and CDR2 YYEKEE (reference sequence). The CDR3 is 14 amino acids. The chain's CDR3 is CASSLEGIGYGYTF. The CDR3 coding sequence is TGTGCCAGCAGCTTGGAGGGAATCGGCTATGGCTACACCTTC.

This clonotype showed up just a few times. CDR3 sequence: CASSPFAGPNTEAFF. DNA of the CDR3: TGTGCCAGCAGCCCATTCGCTGGGCCGAACACTGAAGCTTTCTTT. V gene TRBV7-9 combines with J gene TRBJ1-1; D not certain. CDR1 is SEHNR, CDR2 FQNEAQ, per germline (reference sequence). With 5 bases removed from V and 1 base from J, the gap between germline ends came to 14 bases. The CDR3 length is 15 residues.

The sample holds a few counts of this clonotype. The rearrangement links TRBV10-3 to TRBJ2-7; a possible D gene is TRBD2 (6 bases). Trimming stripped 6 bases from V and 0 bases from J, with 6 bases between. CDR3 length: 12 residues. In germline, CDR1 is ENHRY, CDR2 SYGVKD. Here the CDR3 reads CAIRGGSYEQYF. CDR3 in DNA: TGTGCCATCAGGGGAGGCTCCTACGAGCAGTACTTC.

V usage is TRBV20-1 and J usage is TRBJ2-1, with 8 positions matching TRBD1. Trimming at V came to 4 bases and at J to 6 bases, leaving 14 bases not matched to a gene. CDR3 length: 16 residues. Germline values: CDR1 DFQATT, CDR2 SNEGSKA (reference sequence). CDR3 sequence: CSAKGQGRTDGNEQFF. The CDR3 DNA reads TGCAGTGCTAAAGGACAGGGAAGGACAGACGGCAATGAGCAGTTCTTC.

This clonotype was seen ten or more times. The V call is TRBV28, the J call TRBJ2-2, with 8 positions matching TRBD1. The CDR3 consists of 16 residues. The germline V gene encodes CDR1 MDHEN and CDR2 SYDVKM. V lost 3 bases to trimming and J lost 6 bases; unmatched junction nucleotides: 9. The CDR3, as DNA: TGTGCCAGCAGTTTGGCGTGGACAGGGTTTGCCGGGGAGCTGTTTTTT. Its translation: CASSLAWTGFAGELFF.

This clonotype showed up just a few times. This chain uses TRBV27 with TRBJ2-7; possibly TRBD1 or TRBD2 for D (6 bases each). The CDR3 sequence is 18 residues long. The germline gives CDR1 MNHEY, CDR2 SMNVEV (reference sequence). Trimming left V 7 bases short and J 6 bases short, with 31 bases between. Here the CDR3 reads CASTPLAGHQDSLGEQYF. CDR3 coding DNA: TGTGCCAGCACTCCACTCGCGGGACACCAGGACTCCTTGGGCGAGCAGTACTTC.

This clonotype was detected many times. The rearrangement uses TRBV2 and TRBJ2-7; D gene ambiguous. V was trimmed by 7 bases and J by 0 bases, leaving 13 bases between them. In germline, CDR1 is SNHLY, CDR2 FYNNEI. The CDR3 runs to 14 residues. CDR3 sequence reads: CASTSTTSSYEQYF. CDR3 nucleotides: TGTGCCAGCACGTCCACCACGAGCTCCTACGAGCAGTACTTC.

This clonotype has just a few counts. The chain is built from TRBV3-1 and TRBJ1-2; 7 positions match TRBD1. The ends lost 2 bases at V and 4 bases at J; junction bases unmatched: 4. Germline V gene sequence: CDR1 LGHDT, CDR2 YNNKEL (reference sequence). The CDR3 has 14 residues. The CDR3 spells CASSQSTGSYGYTF. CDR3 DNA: TGTGCCAGCAGCCAATCGACAGGGAGCTATGGCTACACCTTC.

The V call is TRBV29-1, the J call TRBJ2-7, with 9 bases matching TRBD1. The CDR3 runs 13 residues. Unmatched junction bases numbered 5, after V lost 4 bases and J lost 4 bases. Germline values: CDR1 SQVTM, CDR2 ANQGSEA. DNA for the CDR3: TGCAGCGTTGTCGGGACAGGGTTTTACGAGCAGTACTTC. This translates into CSVVGTGFYEQYF.

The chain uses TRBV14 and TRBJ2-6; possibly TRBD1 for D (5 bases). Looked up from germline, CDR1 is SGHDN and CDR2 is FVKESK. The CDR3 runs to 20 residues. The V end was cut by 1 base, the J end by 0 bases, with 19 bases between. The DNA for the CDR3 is TGTGCCAGCAGCCAAGTATACGACAGTGCCAAGAGCTCTGGGGCCAACGTCCTGACTTTC. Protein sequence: CASSQVYDSAKSSGANVLTF.

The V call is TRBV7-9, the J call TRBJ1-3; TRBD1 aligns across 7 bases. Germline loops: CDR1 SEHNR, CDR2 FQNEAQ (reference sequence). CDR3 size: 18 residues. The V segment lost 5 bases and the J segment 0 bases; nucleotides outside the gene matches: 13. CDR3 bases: TGTGCCAGCAGCAGGGACAGTTTCTCGGAAGGCTCTGGAAACACCATATATTTT. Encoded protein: CASSRDSFSEGSGNTIYF.